This section outlines one T cell receptor beta chain sequence together with its context. The data were taken from a study of T cell clusters in autoimmune cytopenias. TRB rearrangements were amplified by touch-down multiplex PCR with mixed TRB-A/B primers. After re-calling the multiplex PCR reads, TCRdb lists one entry per CDR3 protein, DNA absent. The sample has under 2,500 distinct CDR3 sequences, and its top ten clones hold around 16%. TRB was amplified from roughly 250 ng of peripheral blood genomic DNA per sample. CDR1 is KGHSH, CDR2 LQKENI, per germline. This CDR3 is 20 amino acids long. These data also featured in a second study, about T cell repertoires in aging, cancer and after chemotherapy.

The V gene is TRBV18, the J gene TRBJ2-4; TCRdb returns TRBD2, unconfirmable since there is no DNA. Material: peripheral blood. The TCR sequence derives from a human donor in good health. The CDR3 loop is CASSPPRSLAGDLAKNIQYF.